This entry lists 8 T cell receptor beta chains sequenced from one sample in a study of blood T cell repertoires in COVID-19. TCRdb's table, derived via immunoSEQ multiplex PCR, lists solely in-frame clones and lacks some. The sample has over 200,000 clones, about 90% seen once; the top ten hold about 3%. Input material: peripheral blood. These receptors were taken from a woman younger than 45 who had recovered from COVID-19.

The rearrangement joins TRBV18 to TRBJ1-1; 7 bases fit TRBD1. This CDR3 is 15 amino acids long. Germline V gene data show CDR1 as KGHSH and CDR2 as LQKENI. V shed 2 bases and J 1 base; nucleotides not matched to a gene: 4. CDR3 sequence: CASSPSRGENTEAFF. DNA of the CDR3: TGTGCCAGCTCACCAAGCAGGGGGGAGAACACTGAAGCTTTCTTT.

V usage is TRBV27 and J usage is TRBJ2-5, with no clear D. Germline V lookup: CDR1 MNHEY, CDR2 SMNVEV (reference sequence). V was trimmed by 8 bases and J by 5 bases, leaving 6 bases between them. The CDR3 sequence is 10 residues long. CDR3 in amino acids: CASPVETQYF. CDR3 nucleotide sequence: TGTGCCAGCCCTGTGGAGACCCAGTACTTC.

DNA of the CDR3: TGTGCCAGCAGCCCTCCAGGGGGGACCGGGGAGCTGTTTTTT. Protein product: CASSPPGGTGELFF. The chain uses TRBV7-3 and TRBJ2-2; D might be TRBD1 (7 bases). V lost 5 bases and J 5 bases, leaving 12 bases between the germline ends. The germline V gene has CDR1 SGHTA and CDR2 FQGTGA. The length of the CDR3 is 14 residues.

DNA for the CDR3: TGTGCCAGCAGCCTCCTAGCGGGGGGGCTCCCTGAGCAGTTCTTC. Translated: CASSLLAGGLPEQFF. The chain recombines TRBV9 with TRBJ2-1, with 12 bases aligning to TRBD2. CDR1 is SGDLS and CDR2 is YYNGEE in the germline V gene. V lost 4 bases, J lost 9 bases, and 8 bases stayed unmatched. There are 15 residues in the CDR3.

CDR3 sequence (DNA): TGTGCCAGCAGCCAAGATCTCCTGGGGGCGGGCACAGATACGCAGTATTTT. As protein: CASSQDLLGAGTDTQYF. The chain carries TRBV3-1 (or the pseudogene TRBV3-2) and TRBJ2-3; D perhaps matches TRBD1 (6 bases). In germline, CDR1 is LGHDT, CDR2 YNNKEL (reference sequence). The CDR3 length is 17 residues. The ends were cut back, 0 bases at V and 1 base at J, with 14 bases in the middle.

This clone was found a few times. The gene calls are TRBV7-7 and TRBJ2-5, with 15 bases fitting TRBD2. Germline-derived CDR1 and CDR2 are SSHAT and FNYEAQ (reference sequence). Trimming cost V 1 base and J 5 bases; bases outside gene matches: 8. The CDR3 covers 18 residues. The CDR3 here is CASSLGWTSGGAGETQYF. The DNA of the CDR3 is TGTGCCAGCAGCTTAGGGTGGACTAGCGGGGGGGCCGGGGAGACCCAGTACTTC.

The chain joins TRBV30 to TRBJ1-1; D possibly corresponds to TRBD1 (6 bases). Germline V lookup: CDR1 GTSNPN, CDR2 SVGIG (reference sequence). The V gene lost 2 bases and the J gene lost 1 base, with 14 bases spanning the gap. The length of the CDR3 is 15 residues. The CDR3 bases are TGTGCCTGGAGTATTCCGGGACACCAGAACACTGAAGCTTTCTTT. Amino acids: CAWSIPGHQNTEAFF.

The V gene is TRBV7-2, the J gene TRBJ2-3; 8 bases match TRBD2. The CDR3 consists of 16 residues. Germline V lookup: CDR1 SGHTA, CDR2 FQGNSA. Trimming cost V 4 bases and J 5 bases; bases outside gene matches: 11. The DNA of the CDR3 is TGTGCCAGCAGCTCAGTTGGGACTAGACTGAAAGATACGCAGTATTTT. Protein: CASSSVGTRLKDTQYF.